This T cell receptor (beta chain) is from a study of T cell changes during pregnancy in multiple sclerosis. The CDR3 loop spans 13 amino acids. V shed 4 bases, J shed 6 bases, and the junction held 6 bases outside the gene matches. Germline CDR1 is SEHNR and CDR2 is FQNEAQ (reference sequence). Assay: immunoSEQ multiplex PCR; the TCRdb copy retains only in-frame clones and omits some. The sample lists some 37,000 clones, 75% to 95% occurring once. Sequences were derived from CD8+ T cells from peripheral blood mononuclear cells, sampled after pregnancy. The rearrangement links TRBV7-9 to TRBJ2-7; 7 nucleotides line up with TRBD1. This TCR was sampled from a female donor with multiple sclerosis, enrolled in a pregnancy study. The CDR3, as DNA: TGTGCCAGCAGCTATTCGGGACAGTCCGAGCAGTACTTC. Amino acid sequence: CASSYSGQSEQYF.